One T cell receptor beta chain is described in this entry. This clonotype was seen only a few times. The antigen it recognizes is unknown. Qualities for individual bases were not recorded, and no much larger clone is one base off. The library was obtained by 5' RACE. Sequencing relied on an Illumina HiSeq 2000. A universal primer binding site was added through template switching, and the final cDNA carried a unique molecular identifier so that TCR cDNA molecules could be counted accurately. Specific primers in the conserved constant-segment region were used to synthesize first-strand cDNA for the TCR alpha and beta chains. Each cDNA library was double barcoded, with a SMART-Mk sample barcode plus Illumina barcodes, to control for contamination. TruSeq adapter sequences along with Illumina sample barcodes were introduced in two successive PCR steps. The TCR alpha and beta cDNA libraries were sequenced on the Illumina HiSeq platform using custom primers. As for the original processing: MiGEC was used to process raw reads and extract unique molecular identifiers, and MiXCR was used to find CDR3 positions. Recombination models were inferred per individual with the repgenHMM and IGoR tools using an EM algorithm. The analysis of shared clonotypes was done with the tcR package in R, with sharing normalized by the product of cloneset sizes. To study raw recombination free of thymic and clonal selection effects, out-of-frame nonproductive sequences were analyzed. TCRdb took the public reads, trimmed them with fastp at Q25, ran MiXCR for clone calling and kept in-frame beta chains. Duplicate CDR3 protein sequences are folded into a single record with the most common DNA and genes. The V and J calls and clone size are TCRdb's, not the authors'. The sample table contains about 530,000 distinct CDR3 sequences; only one count was recorded for approximately 20% of them. The biggest ten clones account for 0.45% to 0.5% of the sample.

Only healthy Caucasian donors were included. Three pairs of female monozygotic twins, all aged about 18 to 30 years, made up the twin cohort. Positive isolation kits from Invitrogen were used to isolate the CD4+ and CD8+ T cell populations. The germline V gene specifies MNHEY as CDR1 and SVGAGI as CDR2. Inclusive of the bounding cysteine and phenylalanine, the CDR3 is 13 residues long. Just the 39-base CDR3 DNA is kept, in frame starting at base 1. The trim is 4 bases for V and 3 bases for J, with a gap of 7 bases between the germline ends. This sample is drawn from a study of identical twins (dated by TCRdb to 2015 to 2016). Notes on the research overall: To test whether fetal clonotypes persist, this study deep-sequenced TCR alpha and beta repertoires from monozygotic twins, from unrelated adults of various ages, and from cord blood. To rule out contamination, replicate twin experiments were performed at different times with different library preparation protocols.

The paper as a whole reports these results and caveats: Zero-insertion analyses could be partly confounded by invariant T cells such as MAIT and iNKT, although diverse VJ usage argued against such confounding for most clonotypes. Compared with coincidental sharing between unrelated individuals, an excess of low generation-probability sequences was observed among out-of-frame TCR alpha sequences shared between twins. In beta out-of-frame sequences, excess twin sharing was weaker, because having fewer shared sequences lowered the signal-to-noise ratio. Abundant cord blood beta clonotypes carried fewer insertions; young adult naive repertoires showed a weaker similar trend, while memory repertoires showed none. Because the same donors could not be followed over many years, the conclusions relied on cross-sectional statistical analysis. Out-of-frame TCR alpha sharing in monozygotic twins was systematically underestimated by recombination models, whereas sharing between unrelated individuals was in agreement with the recombination models.

This sample was shared with a second study, whose subject was yellow fever vaccine responses in identical twins. The second source states: The authors reported that the T cell response to vaccination in identical twins appeared partly convergent and partly personalized. The study precisely tracked vaccine-responding T cell clones in identical twins.

Sequencing used CD4+ T cells sorted from blood. This TCR was sampled from a woman aged 18-29 years in good health. The sequence links TRBV6-5 to TRBJ1-3; no D gene can be assigned with confidence. The CDR3 region has the sequence CASSLNLGNTIYF. The DNA sequence is given as TGTGCCAGCAGTTTAAACCTTGGAAACACCATATATTTT.